The rows below give T cell receptor beta chains drawn from one sample of a study of blood T cell repertoires in COVID-19. Assay used: immunoSEQ multiplex PCR; TCRdb lists only in-frame clones, some missing. The top ten hold about 13% of the sample, which has some 220,000 clones, more than 70% seen once. Sequencing was performed on peripheral blood. The receptors were gathered from a human donor in a cohort sampled during active COVID-19. Both conserved end residues are part of each CDR3. The order of the fields is clone size, D gene, V gene, J gene, CDR3 protein, CDR3 DNA. A D gene is named only where the DNA matches it firmly. Not all rows give a size; the values are once, few, many and, for expanded clones, a class.

>-|TRBD1|TRBV25-1|TRBJ1-3
CASSAYQGAGNTIYF
TGTGCCAGCAGTGCTTATCAGGGGGCTGGAAACACCATATATTTT
>-|-|TRBV6-1|TRBJ1-1
CASSEVKGLAVNTEAFF
TGTGCCAGCAGTGAAGTGAAGGGGCTGGCGGTGAACACTGAAGCTTTCTTT
>once|TRBD2|TRBV9|TRBJ2-3
CASSVGTSQFGDTQYF
TGTGCCAGCAGCGTAGGGACTAGCCAGTTTGGGGATACGCAGTATTTT
>-|-|TRBV6-5|TRBJ2-1
CASSYNKADNEQFF
TGTGCCAGCAGTTATAATAAGGCGGACAATGAGCAGTTCTTC
>-|TRBD1|TRBV6-2/TRBV6-3|TRBJ1-6
CASSYWTGSTLHF
TGTGCCAGCAGTTACTGGACAGGTTCGACCCTCCACTTT
>-|-|TRBV6-1|TRBJ2-5
CASSVQQGGVMETQYF
TGTGCCAGCAGTGTACAACAGGGGGGGGTTATGGAGACCCAGTACTTC
>-|-|TRBV5-1|TRBJ1-4
CASSPQGANEKLFF
TGCGCCAGCAGCCCGCAGGGTGCTAATGAAAAACTGTTTTTT
>-|TRBD1|TRBV28|TRBJ1-2
CASRVATGVGYTF
TGTGCCAGCAGGGTGGCGACAGGGGTTGGCTACACCTTC
>once|TRBD1|TRBV7-2|TRBJ2-7
CASSFDRGNYEQYF
TGTGCCAGCAGCTTTGACAGGGGTAACTACGAGCAGTACTTC
>-|-|TRBV7-2|TRBJ2-6
CASRTRGAPGANVLTF
TGTGCCAGCAGAACCCGGGGGGCTCCTGGGGCCAACGTCCTGACTTTC
>-|-|TRBV7-6|TRBJ2-5
CASSLGTGLAGETQYF
TGTGCCAGCAGCTTAGGCACTGGGCTAGCTGGGGAGACCCAGTACTTC
>-|-|TRBV9|TRBJ2-7
CASSVEGGGYEQYF
TGTGCCAGCAGCGTAGAAGGTGGGGGGTACGAGCAGTACTTC
>-|-|TRBV7-8|TRBJ1-6
CASSDSPRQMSSYNSPLHF
TGTGCCAGCAGCGATAGCCCCCGCCAGATGAGCTCCTATAATTCACCCCTCCACTTT
>-|-|TRBV18|TRBJ2-1
CASSPPGTGRNEQFF
TGTGCCAGCTCACCACCAGGAACAGGTCGCAATGAGCAGTTCTTC
>-|TRBD1|TRBV28|TRBJ1-1
CASTPRTGEVYTEAFF
TGTGCCAGCACTCCAAGGACAGGGGAAGTTTACACTGAAGCTTTCTTT